This is a list of T cell receptor beta chains from one sample in a study of blood T cell repertoires in COVID-19. Measured with immunoSEQ multiplex PCR; TCRdb has only the in-frame clones, and not every one. In the table there are 150,000 to 200,000 clones, approximately 90% of which are singletons. The sample was peripheral blood. The receptors derive from a man between 18 and 35 years old with acute or convalescent COVID-19. CDR3s include the opening cysteine and the closing phenylalanine or tryptophan. Each record gives: CDR3 protein, clone size, V gene. Some rows mark clone size as missing; the rest say once, few, many or name a class of expanded clone.

CASSEALPGSNQPQHF | . | TRBV2
CASSPGTVKNIQYF | . | TRBV6-6
CASSLSLTSGYEQYF | few | TRBV27
CASTAGPIGELFF | . | TRBV2
CASRTGVQPQHF | . | TRBV6-5
CAGSLQLSGVDTEAFF | . | TRBV4-2
CASSLRGSGLTDTQYF | . | TRBV11-2
CASSPTSGEQFF | . | TRBV7-9
CASSSPGTGGPNYGYTF | . | TRBV4-1
CASGWGSNEQFF | . | TRBV19
CASSLGQGVEKLFF | . | TRBV5-1
CASSAGIFNYGYTF | . | TRBV6-5
CASSQQSTNEKLFF | . | TRBV18
CASSLGSGGYNEQFF | . | TRBV7-9
CAWSRDSGEKLFF | . | TRBV30
CASSSRDRDYYIGNTIYF | . | TRBV7-9
CASSLVDRGIYGYTF | . | TRBV11-3
CASSQTGPFAGELFF | . | TRBV7-6
CAWSESNYGYTF | . | TRBV30
CASSLGLTGGQETQYF | . | TRBV11-2
CASSRSTGGQETQYF | . | TRBV18
CASSPPLSGSISYNEQFF | . | TRBV7-9
CAWSVGGPGELFF | . | TRBV30
CASSLNIQRGSNYGYTF | . | TRBV5-5
CASMRTGVDTEAFF | . | TRBV2
CASSSPTGETQYF | . | TRBV5-4
CASSFQAGDNEQFF | . | TRBV7-7